These T cell receptor beta chains were read from a single sample in a study of blood T cell repertoires in COVID-19. This table comes from immunoSEQ multiplex PCR, and its TCRdb copy is limited to in-frame clones, with some not included. The data hold about 350,000 clones, with 90% to 95% observed a single time. Material: peripheral blood. These receptors were collected from a woman between 18 and 30 years old who had recovered from COVID-19. Each CDR3 is given without its conserved first and last residue. The order of the fields is V gene, clone size, CDR3 protein. Expanded clones get a size class; other rows say once, few or many, or leave the size out.

TRBV7-2 . ASSSGGSRAYEQF
TRBV9 . ASSVATSGNADTQY
TRBV9 . ASSVGPTFGTEAF
TRBV18 . ASSPPGGANTGELF
TRBV4-3 . ASSREGVALANYGYT
TRBV5-4 once ASSPDFKNTGELF
TRBV3-1/TRBV3-2 . ASSQADTGYT
TRBV3-1/TRBV3-2 . ASSQRVGQGHQPQH
TRBV19 . ASSMSSHLEAF
TRBV5-1 . ASSFGSAGGPTDTQY
TRBV20-1 . SADRNTEAF
TRBV7-2 . ASSFNPTGVNGYT
TRBV5-5 . ASSLVGGSGSYNEQF
TRBV15 . ATSSGGVGSGRPSAGELF
TRBV5-1 . ASSLMTGDYGYT
TRBV7-2 . ASSLVVSPLH
TRBV30 . AWAGTGVEKLF
TRBV5-1 few ASSPLGTGGYNSPLH
TRBV3-1/TRBV3-2 . ASTTSRSGANVLT
TRBV6-6 . ASSYPGLVSPNEQF
TRBV11-3 . ASSFRGTDTQY
TRBV9 . ASSVGLAGNTGELF
TRBV7-9 . ASSLEGAEAF
TRBV6-5 . ASRVMDTGAEAF
TRBV6-2/TRBV6-3 once ASSYSSLARGYEQF
TRBV5-1 . ASSLLAGSGETQY
TRBV24-1 . ATSDPGRRLAGVGDTQY
TRBV5-4 . ASSPTANYGYT
TRBV11-3 . ASSFMTSGRADDTQY
TRBV24-1 few ATSDSSGGNQPQH
TRBV25-1 . ASGAESGYEQF
TRBV9 . ASSVGTDLNYGYT
TRBV19 . ASRDSARLSPQH
TRBV5-6 . ASSLGTGADGYT
TRBV27 . ASSFTGQGQEKLF
TRBV5-5 . ASSLRFQGGYGYT
TRBV4-3 . ASSQERGQVNEQF
TRBV9 . ASSRDSNQPQH
TRBV7-9 . ASSRTSGNPNQETQY
TRBV30 . AWSVALGNTIY
TRBV27 once ASSFGGRYSNTEAF
TRBV10-3 . ATTVAGDVDTQY